The 10 T cell receptor beta chains below come from one sample, sequenced in a study of T cells in Graves' hyperthyroidism and ophthalmopathy. RNA transcripts were the template for amplifying TCR beta CDR3 regions. Primed by the HTBI set, a first-round RT-PCR was run on the TCR CDR3. TCRdb reprocessed the multiplex PCR reads via MiXCR and lists one record per CDR3 protein. The sample carries roughly 500,000 distinct CDR3 sequences, 40% to 55% recorded once. The sequencing sample was made of peripheral blood or thyroid tissue (not recorded which). These receptors all stem from an adult woman with Graves' disease, either hyperthyroidism or ophthalmopathy (not recorded which).

This clonotype has just one count. The chain employs TRBV7-2 and TRBJ1-1; no clear D gene. Germline V lookup: CDR1 SGHTA, CDR2 FQGNSA. Between the trimmed V and J ends, which lost 1 base and 9 bases, there was a span of 18 bases. The CDR3 has 15 residues. DNA for the CDR3: TGTGCCAGCAGCTTAGGTCCATTGGCAGCCGCCCAAGCTTTCTTT. Protein product: CASSLGPLAAAQAFF.

The chain couples TRBV7-9 to TRBJ2-7; 7 positions match TRBD2. The DNA end favors TRBJ2-5, so the J call may be wrong. CDR1 and CDR2 (germline): SEHNR, FQNEAQ (reference sequence). The CDR3 covers 16 residues. CDR3 protein: CASSSASGLFWETQYF. CDR3 nucleotide sequence: TGTGCCAGCAGCTCAGCTAGCGGCCTCTTTTGGGAGACCCAGTACTTC.

As for this clonotype: A junction boundary mismatches the germline segment, possibly from a read error. CDR3 amino acids: CAISDPPAGQIF. The CDR3 DNA reads as TGTGCCATCAGTGACCCCCCAGCGGGACAGATCTTT. The chain carries TRBV10-3 and TRBJ1-1; TRBD1 matches at 7 bases. CDR3 length equals 12 residues. Germline CDR1 and CDR2: ENHRY and SYGVKD.

Here the CDR3 DNA reads TGTGCCAGCAGCCAAGTAGGGGACATCTATGGCTACACCTTC. Translated, it gives CASSQVGDIYGYTF. The chain employs TRBV14 and TRBJ1-2; weak D call: TRBD1 (6 bases). Per the germline V gene, CDR1 is SGHDN and CDR2 is FVKESK. The length of the CDR3 is 14 residues. Trimming left V 1 base short and J 4 bases short, with 10 bases between.

The J gene is TRBJ2-7, the V gene TRBV6-6, with no clear D. The CDR3 is 12 amino acids. Germline V gene data show CDR1 as MNHNY and CDR2 as SVGAGI (reference sequence). Trimming took off 2 bases at V and 6 bases at J, with 8 bases between the two ends. The CDR3 protein is CASSYGQVEQYF. In DNA form, the CDR3 reads TGTGCCAGCAGTTACGGCCAGGTCGAGCAGTACTTC.

The chain has TRBV4-3 and TRBJ2-6; either TRBD1 or TRBD2 may fit D (5 bases each). The CDR3 spans 16 residues. Germline CDR1 reads LGHNA; CDR2 reads YSLEER. V was trimmed by 2 bases and J by 0 bases, leaving 8 bases between them. The CDR3 here is CASSQWGSSGANVLTF. CDR3 nucleotides: TGCGCCAGCAGCCAATGGGGGAGCTCTGGGGCCAACGTCCTGACTTTC.

The sample holds many counts of this clonotype. The rearrangement uses TRBV24-1 and TRBJ2-5, with a weak D call TRBD1 (6 bases). Trimming cost V 3 bases and J 0 bases, with 16 bases left between them. This CDR3 is built from 17 residues. The V gene's germline CDR1 is KGHDR and CDR2 SFDVKD. The CDR3 coding sequence is TGTGCCACCAGTGATCCGAAACAGGGCGGCTACCAAGAGACCCAGTACTTC. Its protein product is CATSDPKQGGYQETQYF.

This sequence joins TRBV2 and TRBJ1-5, with D possibly being TRBD1 (6 bases). The CDR3 is 15 residues long. Trimming shortened V by 11 bases and J by 0 bases, and 17 bases separated the two germline ends. The germline gives CDR1 SNHLY, CDR2 FYNNEI. The chain's CDR3 is CAWDQGQYSNQPQHF. DNA of the CDR3: TGTGCCTGGGACCAAGGACAGTATAGCAATCAGCCCCAGCATTTT. The entire variable domain, with the rest obtained from reference TRBV2 and TRBJ1-5, is as follows: EPEVTQTPSHQVTQMGQEVILRCVPISNHLYFYWYRQILGQKVEFLVSFYNNEISEKSEIFDDQFSVERPDGSNFTLKIRSTKLEDSAMYFCAWDQGQYSNQPQHFGDGTRLSIL.

This chain connects TRBV19 to TRBJ1-1, with a tentative D call TRBD1 (5 bases). Trimming left V 3 bases short and J 11 bases short, with 10 bases between. CDR3 length: 11 amino acids. Germline CDR1 reads LNHDA; CDR2 reads SQIVND (reference sequence). CDR3 coding DNA: TGTGCCAGTAGTATCTGGGACGGGGCTTTCTTT. Its protein product is CASSIWDGAFF. Drawing the rest from reference TRBV19 and TRBJ1-1, the complete variable domain is DGGITQSPKYLFRKEGQNVTLSCEQNLNHDAMYWYRQDPGQGLRLIYYSQIVNDFQKGDIAEGYSVSREKKESFPLTVTSAQKNPTAFYLCASSIWDGAFFGQGTRLTVV.

The J gene is TRBJ2-2, the V gene TRBV29-1, with 12 positions matching TRBD1. Per the germline V gene, CDR1 is SQVTM and CDR2 is ANQGSEA. The CDR3 is 14 amino acids. V lost 5 bases to trimming and J lost 6 bases; unmatched junction nucleotides: 4. CDR3 amino acids: CSVRDRGRAGELFF. CDR3 in DNA: TGCAGCGTTCGGGACAGGGGGCGCGCCGGGGAGCTGTTTTTT.